This TCR beta chain was identified in a study of blood T cell repertoires in COVID-19. Study summary: Samples came from the United States, Italy and Spain, spanning acute and convalescent COVID-19. From T cells, B-cell-depleted T cells, or PBMCs came the material, which was cDNA or gDNA.

Seattle enrolled patients during active infection and tracked them longitudinally. In the study's own analysis: Amplification with reference gene primers provided the estimates of nucleated cell counts. Sequencing was performed with immunoSEQ multiplex PCR; in TCRdb, only in-frame clones are kept and a portion is missing. V, J and clone size were drawn from that table, and D and trimming were deduced from the DNA. The sample includes about 260,000 clones, roughly 86% of them seen just once. Trimming took 2 bases from V and 6 from J; bases not matched to a gene: 3. There are 15 residues in the CDR3. Germline V lookup: CDR1 SGHRS, CDR2 YFSETQ. This clone was found once.

The sample taken for sequencing was peripheral blood. This chain uses TRBV5-1 with TRBJ2-5; 14 bases map to TRBD2. The sequence was obtained from a woman aged 55-70 years with COVID-19, enrolled during active disease. CDR3 protein: CASSLGTSGSQTQYF. The DNA for the CDR3 is TGCGCCAGCAGCTTAGGGACTAGCGGGAGTCAGACCCAGTACTTC. The full variable domain, its missing parts supplied by reference TRBV5-1 and TRBJ2-5, is KAGVTQTPRYLIKTRGQQVTLSCSPISGHRSVSWYQQTPGQGLQFLFEYFSETQRNKGNFPGRFSGRQFSNSRSEMNVSTLELGDSALYLCASSLGTSGSQTQYFGPGTRLLVL.